This T cell receptor beta chain was sequenced for a study of blood T cell repertoires in COVID-19 (dated by TCRdb to between 2020 and 2021). Concerning the study at large: The collaborator samples originated in the United States, Italy and Spain and spanned the acute and convalescent phases of COVID-19. HLA class I and class II types, where available, came from metadata supplied by the sample provider rather than from assay-based typing. Subjects who had been exposed to COVID-19, were actively infected with it, or had recovered from it provided the deeply sampled blood TCRbeta repertoires that made up the dataset. The repertoires were made available in a free public database intended to serve as a resource for research on the immune response to SARS-CoV-2. The samples were drawn from the first 160 participants of the ongoing ImmuneRACE study and from roughly 1,300 subjects provided by 6 global collaborators. The prospective study material was composed of cDNA or gDNA derived from T cells, B-cell-depleted T cells, or PBMCs. Sample metadata almost always included a de-identified subject ID, COVID-19 status, age in years and sex. Study-wide findings and limitations: How much clinical and demographic metadata was included differed by source and by participant, and the metadata was provided uncurated.

Counted from cysteine to phenylalanine, this CDR3 has 15 amino acids. The sequence is cut down to CDR3 DNA, 45 bases in frame from base 1. The germline V gene encodes CDR1 SEHNR and CDR2 FQNEAQ (reference sequence). V drops 5 bases and J drops 4 bases, leaving 15 bases in between. The collaborating institutions used their own protocols to collect whole blood in K2EDTA tubes. For TCRbeta analysis, collaborators shipped samples in one of three forms: frozen whole blood, isolated PBMCs, or DNA extracted from either of those sample types. The immunoSEQ Assay, a bias-controlled multiplex PCR, was used to amplify TCRbeta CDR3 regions from genomic DNA. In the authors' own workflow: Nucleated cell counts per sample were estimated from amplification of reference gene primers within the assay. To quantify the absolute abundance of each unique TCRbeta CDR3 rearrangement, sequence reads were collapsed and filtered. For each sample, productive Simpson clonality was calculated by taking the square root of Simpson's diversity index across productive rearrangements. Held by TCRdb, this immuneACCESS table contains in-frame sequences only and omits some clones. Under half of the omission traces to an unresolved V gene where checked; the cause of the rest is unknown. The DNA was the basis for D and trimming; V, J and clone size are from that table. The sample yields some 87,000 clones; about nine tenths were counted once. The top ten clonotypes cover 3% to 4% of the sample.

Points on this clone: Its antigen is not yet known. Base qualities were left out, and no much larger clone turns up one base away.

This TCR derives from a woman aged 70-85 years with acute or convalescent COVID-19. This chain joins TRBV7-9 to TRBJ1-3; TRBD1 is a possible D gene, resting on 5 matching bases. Sequencing used peripheral blood. The nucleotide sequence reads TGTGCCAGCAGCCACCCAGGGTTTCAAGGAAACACCATATATTTT. The encoded protein is CASSHPGFQGNTIYF.